The clone carrying this TCR beta chain counts as large (0.1 to 1%). Its antigen is undetermined. The sorted Tregs were CD4+CD25+CD127-/low cells. TCRdb ran MiXCR on the 5' RACE reads and lists one entry per CDR3 protein. Among 11,000 or so distinct CDR3 sequences, 25% to 30% were seen once, and the ten largest hold approximately 3%. Study-wide points: Tumor Tregs overlapped most with tumor, then blood, naive CD4+ cells.

This receptor was identified in a female donor with breast cancer. Specimen: Tregs sorted from a lymph node.

CDR3 region: CSARVCRDYNQPQHF. CDR3 in DNA: TGCAGTGCTAGAGTTTGCAGAGACTACAATCAGCCCCAGCATTTT. This chain joins TRBV20-1 and TRBJ1-5; D uncertain. The germline V gene has CDR1 DFQATT and CDR2 SNEGSKA (reference sequence). The V end was cut by 1 base, the J end by 3 bases, with 13 bases between. The CDR3 is 15 amino acids.